These T cell receptor beta chains were read from a single sample in a study of cytomegalovirus exposure and HLA in healthy donors. This table comes from immunoSEQ multiplex PCR, and its TCRdb copy is limited to in-frame clones, with some not included. The table lists roughly 100,000 clones, around 83% of them singletons. The specimen sequenced was PBMCs. The receptors were sampled from a man aged 25 to 40 in good health and CMV-seronegative. CDR3s include the opening cysteine and the closing phenylalanine or tryptophan.

v_call	j_call	cdr3_aa
TRBV19	TRBJ2-5	CASSIDPSGAETQYF
TRBV6-1	TRBJ2-7	CASSSLKVREQYF
TRBV5-1	TRBJ1-2	CASSLGQGNYGYTF
TRBV2	TRBJ2-7	CASSLNRGSYEQYF
TRBV2	TRBJ1-4	CAITYREEATNEKLFF
TRBV7-3	TRBJ2-3	CASSSGLAGTQYF
TRBV29-1	TRBJ2-1	CSVPDRGSRYNEQFF
TRBV11-3	TRBJ2-3	CASSLDFGRGDTQYF
TRBV19	TRBJ1-2	CATLGGDREALLDYGYTF
TRBV20-1	TRBJ2-5	CSASWEETQYF
TRBV9	TRBJ1-5	CASSVGTGEHQPQHF
TRBV30	TRBJ2-4	CAWTSGQNIQYF
TRBV19	TRBJ2-1	CASSRSGGVYNEQFF
TRBV28	TRBJ2-3	CASNRPIRRGSTDTQYF
TRBV5-1	TRBJ2-7	CASSFGDSRYYEQYF
TRBV5-1	TRBJ2-7	CASSLAGGTGSSYEQYF
TRBV28	TRBJ1-2	CASSLTANYGYTF
TRBV18	TRBJ2-7	CASSPFGTGGYEQYF